These 11 T cell receptor beta chains originate from one sample sequenced in a study of neoadjuvant anti-PD-1 for oral cavity cancer. Repertoires were generated with immunoSEQ multiplex PCR, while TCRdb's copy carries only in-frame clones and drops some. The data contain 11,000 to 15,000 clones, roughly 70% of them singletons. Stated time point: after neoadjuvant nivolumab, at surgical resection. The material was PBMCs, obtained after nivolumab (anti-PD-1) treatment. Receptor source: a person between 35 and 79 years old with oral cavity squamous cell carcinoma.

V and J are TRBV2 and TRBJ1-6; D is possibly TRBD1 (6 bases). The V gene's germline CDR1 is SNHLY and CDR2 FYNNEI. The germline V and J ends were trimmed by 6 bases and 9 bases, with 15 bases remaining between them. This CDR3 has 14 residues. In nucleotides, the CDR3 is TGTGCCAGCAGGGACAGCGGTATCCTTTCACCCCTCCACTTT. Its protein is CASRDSGILSPLHF.

This chain uses TRBV27 with TRBJ2-6, with a tentative D call TRBD1 (6 bases). CDR1 is MNHEY, CDR2 SMNVEV, per germline (reference sequence). The V end lost 3 bases, the J end lost 0 bases, and 18 bases lay between the germline ends. The CDR3 loop spans 19 amino acids. In DNA, the CDR3 is TGTGCCAGCAGTTTCTCCCTGGGGACATTAAGCTCTGGGGCCAACGTCCTGACTTTC. It yields the protein CASSFSLGTLSSGANVLTF.

This clone has just a few counts. CDR3 bases: TGTGCCAGCAGTTTTTCCAGCCCGAACTACGAGCAGTACTTC. Encoded protein: CASSFSSPNYEQYF. This chain uses TRBV27 with TRBJ2-7; no definite D call. Germline V gives CDR1 MNHEY, CDR2 SMNVEV (reference sequence). This CDR3 has 14 amino acids. The V end lost 3 bases, the J end lost 3 bases, and 12 bases lay between the germline ends.

The chain has TRBV5-1 and TRBJ2-7; D is uncertain. The V end was cut by 0 bases, the J end by 4 bases, with 5 bases between. The germline V gene encodes CDR1 SGHRS and CDR2 YFSETQ. This CDR3 contains 12 residues. The CDR3 loop reads CASSLEGYEQYF. Here the CDR3 DNA reads TGCGCCAGCAGCTTGGAAGGGTACGAGCAGTACTTC.

The gene calls are TRBV11-3 and TRBJ2-3; D possibly uses TRBD1 or TRBD2 (5 bases each). Deletions cut 5 bases from V and 4 bases from J, with 19 bases between. The V gene's germline CDR1 is SGHNT and CDR2 YENEEA. This CDR3 has 16 amino acids. CDR3 region: CASSTSWGRDADTQYF. The CDR3 region has the DNA TGTGCCAGCAGCACTAGTTGGGGCCGGGATGCAGATACGCAGTATTTT.

The rearrangement uses TRBV7-3 and TRBJ2-1; no clear D gene. Germline loops: CDR1 SGHTA, CDR2 FQGTGA. There are 14 residues in the CDR3. Between the trimmed V and J ends, which lost 2 bases and 2 bases, there was a span of 7 bases. CDR3 sequence: CASSLEAAYNEQFF. The CDR3 DNA reads TGTGCCAGCAGCTTAGAGGCAGCCTACAATGAGCAGTTCTTC. Using reference TRBV7-3 and TRBJ2-1 for the parts outside the CDR3, the full variable domain is GAGVSQTPSNKVTEKGKYVELRCDPISGHTALYWYRQSLGQGPEFLIYFQGTGAADDSGLPNDRFFAVRPEGSVSTLKIQRTERGDSAVYLCASSLEAAYNEQFFGPGTRLTVL.

This clone was observed once. The chain is built from TRBV4-2 and TRBJ1-2; 7 bases are a match to TRBD1. With 0 bases clipped from V and 5 bases from J, the junction kept 3 bases outside the gene matches. Germline assignment: CDR1 LGHNA and CDR2 YNFKEQ. This CDR3 comprises 14 residues. Written as DNA, the CDR3 is TGTGCCAGCAGCCAAGAGCACAGGGGATATGGCTACACCTTC. It translates to CASSQEHRGYGYTF.

This CDR3 is CASSPVVASGGGEQYF. The CDR3 coding sequence is TGTGCCAGCAGCCCCGTGGTCGCTAGCGGAGGGGGGGAGCAGTACTTC. The chain combines TRBV9 with TRBJ2-7; possible D gene TRBD2, 7 bases. V was trimmed by 4 bases and J by 7 bases, leaving 24 bases between them. The CDR3 spans 16 residues. Germline-derived CDR1 and CDR2 are SGDLS and YYNGEE.

The CDR3 bases are TGCGCCAGCAGCTTGTCCACAGATACGCAGTATTTT. Its protein is CASSLSTDTQYF. The chain couples TRBV5-1 to TRBJ2-3; the D is unclear. Trimming pared 1 base from V and 2 bases from J, leaving 2 bases between. The CDR3 runs to 12 residues. Per germline, CDR1 SGHRS and CDR2 YFSETQ. Supplemented by reference TRBV5-1 and TRBJ2-3, the full variable domain reads KAGVTQTPRYLIKTRGQQVTLSCSPISGHRSVSWYQQTPGQGLQFLFEYFSETQRNKGNFPGRFSGRQFSNSRSEMNVSTLELGDSALYLCASSLSTDTQYFGPGTRLTVL.

The chain couples TRBV12-1 to TRBJ2-7; whether TRBD1, the table's D call, matches the DNA was not checked. TRBV12-1 is designated a pseudogene. The CDR3 covers 17 residues. The CDR3 nucleotides are TGTGCCAGCAGCTTCCGGCCGGACAGCCACCCATTCTACGAGCAGTACTTC. It specifies CASSFRPDSHPFYEQYF.

The chain recombines TRBV4-1 with TRBJ1-6; D gene uncertain. This CDR3 contains 15 residues. Looked up from germline, CDR1 is MGHRA and CDR2 is YSYEKL. Trimming took off 1 base at V and 7 bases at J, with 11 bases between the two ends. The CDR3 region is CASSQASLLNSPLHF. The CDR3 DNA is TGCGCCAGCAGCCAAGCGAGCCTGCTGAATTCACCCCTCCACTTT.